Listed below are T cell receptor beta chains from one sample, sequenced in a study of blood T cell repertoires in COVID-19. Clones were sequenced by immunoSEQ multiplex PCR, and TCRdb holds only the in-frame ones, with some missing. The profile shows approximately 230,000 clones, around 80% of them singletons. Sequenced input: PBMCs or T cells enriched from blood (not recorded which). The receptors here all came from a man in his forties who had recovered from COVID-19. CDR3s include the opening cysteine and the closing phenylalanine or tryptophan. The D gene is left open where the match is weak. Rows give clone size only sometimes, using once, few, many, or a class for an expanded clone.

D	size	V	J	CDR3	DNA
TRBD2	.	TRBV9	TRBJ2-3	CASSVATREAQYF	TGTGCCAGCAGCGTAGCTACCCGGGAGGCGCAGTATTTT
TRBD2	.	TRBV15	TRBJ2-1	CATSRVSGRRGNEQFF	TGTGCCACCAGCAGAGTCAGCGGGAGAAGGGGCAATGAGCAGTTCTTC
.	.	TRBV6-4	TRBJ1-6	CASSDSRGSDNSPLHF	TGTGCCAGCAGTGACTCGCGGGGTAGTGATAATTCACCCCTCCACTTT
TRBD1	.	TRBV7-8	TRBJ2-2	CASSPGTGVSGELFF	TGTGCCAGCAGCCCCGGGACAGGGGTTTCCGGGGAGCTGTTTTTT
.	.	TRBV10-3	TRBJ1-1	CASGNMNTEAFF	TGTGCCAGCGGAAACATGAACACTGAAGCTTTCTTT
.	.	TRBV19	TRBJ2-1	CASSTSGREASGPYNEQFF	TGTGCCAGTAGTACCAGCGGCAGGGAGGCAAGCGGACCCTACAATGAGCAGTTCTTC
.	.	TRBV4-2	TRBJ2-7	CASSQVGEQGYEQYF	TGTGCCAGCAGCCAAGTAGGAGAACAGGGCTACGAGCAGTACTTC
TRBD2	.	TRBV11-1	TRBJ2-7	CASSWTSGAYEQYF	TGTGCCAGCAGCTGGACTAGCGGGGCCTACGAGCAGTACTTC
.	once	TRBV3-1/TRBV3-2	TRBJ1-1	CASRQSETEAFF	TGTGCCAGCAGGCAGTCCGAAACTGAAGCTTTCTTT
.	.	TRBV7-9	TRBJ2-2	CASSPSWQGLDGELFF	TGTGCCAGCAGTCCAAGCTGGCAGGGTCTTGACGGGGAGCTGTTTTTT
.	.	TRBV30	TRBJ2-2	CAWSVLRQGIAGELFF	TGTGCCTGGAGTGTACTACGTCAGGGAATCGCCGGGGAGCTGTTTTTT
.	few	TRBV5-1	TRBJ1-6	CASSLKQDSPLHF	TGCGCCAGCAGCTTGAAGCAGGATTCACCCCTCCACTTT
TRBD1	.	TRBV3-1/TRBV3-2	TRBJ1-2	CASSPGGNYGYTF	TGTGCCAGCAGCCCAGGGGGGAACTATGGCTACACCTTC
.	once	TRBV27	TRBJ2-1	CASSLPSYEQFF	TGTGCCAGCAGTTTGCCGAGTTATGAGCAGTTCTTC
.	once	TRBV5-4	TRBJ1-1	CASSLATGAEAFF	TGTGCCAGCAGCTTGGCCACGGGGGCTGAAGCTTTCTTT
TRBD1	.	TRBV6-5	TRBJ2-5	CASSYNRGDGTQYF	TGTGCCAGCAGTTACAACAGGGGGGACGGGACCCAGTACTTC
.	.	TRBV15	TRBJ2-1	CATSRALGRDQYEQFF	TGTGCCACCAGCAGAGCTCTCGGGCGGGACCAATATGAGCAGTTCTTC
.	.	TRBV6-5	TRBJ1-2	CASSYSINQGRRYTF	TGTGCCAGCAGTTACTCGATTAATCAGGGTAGGCGCTACACCTTC
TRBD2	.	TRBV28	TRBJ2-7	CASSTGTTRQEQYF	TGTGCCAGCAGTACCGGGACTACCCGGCAAGAGCAGTACTTC
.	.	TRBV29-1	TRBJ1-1	CSVVRGTEAFF	TGCAGCGTTGTTAGGGGAACTGAAGCTTTCTTT
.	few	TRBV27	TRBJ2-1	CASTELGKRGNEQFF	TGTGCCAGCACCGAACTAGGGAAGAGGGGGAATGAGCAGTTCTTC
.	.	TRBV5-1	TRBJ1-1	CASRQGTEAFF	TGCGCCAGCAGGCAGGGTACTGAAGCTTTCTTT
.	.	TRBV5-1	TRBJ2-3	CASTRSQGDTDTQYF	TGCGCCAGCACAAGGTCCCAGGGTGACACAGATACGCAGTATTTT
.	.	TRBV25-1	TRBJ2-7	CASSEYHDSSYGDEQYF	TGTGCCAGCAGTGAATATCATGACAGCTCCTATGGGGACGAGCAGTACTTC
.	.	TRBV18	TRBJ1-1	CASSPSLLNTEAFF	TGTGCCAGCTCCCCGAGTCTCCTCAACACTGAAGCTTTCTTT
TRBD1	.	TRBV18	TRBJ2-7	CASSPARDRGGEQYF	TGTGCCAGCTCACCCGCCCGGGACAGGGGAGGAGAGCAGTACTTC
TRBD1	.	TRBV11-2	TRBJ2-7	CASSPQTRDSAHEQYF	TGTGCCAGCAGCCCCCAGACCCGGGACAGTGCTCACGAGCAGTACTTC
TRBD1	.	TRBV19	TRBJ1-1	CASRDRNTEAFF	TGTGCCAGTCGGGACAGGAACACTGAAGCTTTCTTT
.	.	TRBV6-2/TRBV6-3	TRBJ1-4	CASSYSVSETNEKLFF	TGTGCCAGCAGTTACTCTGTCTCAGAAACTAATGAAAAACTGTTTTTT
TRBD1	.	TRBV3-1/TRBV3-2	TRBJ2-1	CASSRQGVDEQFF	TGTGCCAGCAGCCGACAGGGAGTCGATGAGCAGTTCTTC
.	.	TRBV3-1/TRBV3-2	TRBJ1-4	CASSSRGNEKLFF	TGTGCCAGCAGCAGTAGGGGCAATGAAAAACTGTTTTTT
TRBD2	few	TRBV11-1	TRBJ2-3	CASSPPTSGRDTQYF	TGTGCCAGCAGCCCACCGACTAGCGGGAGGGATACGCAGTATTTT
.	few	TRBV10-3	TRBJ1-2	CATAQDSLYGYTF	TGTGCCACCGCACAGGACAGCCTCTATGGCTACACCTTC
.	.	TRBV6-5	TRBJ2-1	CASSYGRHGYEQFF	TGTGCCAGCAGTTATGGCCGACACGGCTATGAGCAGTTCTTC
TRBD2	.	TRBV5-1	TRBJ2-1	CASSPDSGDGFNEQFF	TGCGCCAGCAGCCCGGATAGCGGGGATGGGTTCAATGAGCAGTTCTTC
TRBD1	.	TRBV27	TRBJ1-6	CASSLSDLDRGLPLHF	TGTGCCAGCAGTTTATCGGATTTAGACAGGGGGCTTCCCCTCCACTTT
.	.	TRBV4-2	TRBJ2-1	CASSQGSGGLNNEQFF	TGTGCCAGCAGCCAAGGGAGCGGCGGCTTAAACAATGAGCAGTTCTTC
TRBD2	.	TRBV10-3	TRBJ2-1	CAISGGISGSYEQFF	TGTGCCATCAGTGGGGGTATTAGCGGGAGTTATGAGCAGTTCTTC
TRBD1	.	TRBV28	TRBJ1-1	CASFAGGHTEAFF	TGTGCCAGCTTCGCAGGGGGCCACACTGAAGCTTTCTTT
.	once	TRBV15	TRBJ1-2	CATSRGEGTYGYTF	TGTGCCACCAGCAGAGGGGAGGGAACCTATGGCTACACCTTC
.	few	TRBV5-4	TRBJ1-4	CASSLGQVNEKLFF	TGTGCCAGCAGCTTGGGACAGGTTAATGAAAAACTGTTTTTT
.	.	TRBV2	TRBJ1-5	CASRRSGVSNQPQHF	TGTGCCAGCAGGCGATCAGGGGTAAGCAATCAGCCCCAGCATTTT
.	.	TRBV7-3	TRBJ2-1	CASSSDSSYNEQFF	TGTGCCAGCAGCTCCGATAGCTCCTACAATGAGCAGTTCTTC
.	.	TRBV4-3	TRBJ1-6	CASSQAAGQYSPLHF	TGCGCCAGCAGCCAAGCCGCGGGGCAGTATTCACCCCTCCACTTT
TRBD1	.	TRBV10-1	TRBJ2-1	CASSRPGQGINEQFF	TGCGCCAGCAGTAGACCGGGACAGGGGATCAATGAGCAGTTCTTC
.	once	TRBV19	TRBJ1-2	CATQPDTNYGYTF	TGTGCCACTCAGCCGGACACCAACTATGGCTACACCTTC
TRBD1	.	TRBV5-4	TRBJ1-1	CASSFTGGTEAFF	TGTGCCAGCAGCTTTACAGGGGGCACTGAAGCTTTCTTT
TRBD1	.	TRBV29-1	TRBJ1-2	CSVGTGDHYGYTF	TGCAGCGTCGGGACAGGGGATCACTATGGCTACACCTTC
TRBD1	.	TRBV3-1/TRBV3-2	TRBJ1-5	CASSWTGMDQPQHF	TGTGCCAGCAGCTGGACAGGTATGGATCAGCCCCAGCATTTT
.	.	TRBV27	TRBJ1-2	CASSLNRGGGYGYTF	TGTGCCAGCAGTTTAAATAGGGGGGGAGGCTATGGCTACACCTTC
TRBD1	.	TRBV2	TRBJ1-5	CASRTTGAPNQPQHF	TGTGCCAGCAGAACCACAGGGGCGCCCAATCAGCCCCAGCATTTT
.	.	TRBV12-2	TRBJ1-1	CASPTSRQTEAFF	TGTGCAAGCCCTACCTCGAGACAGACCGAAGCTTTCTTT
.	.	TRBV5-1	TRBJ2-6	CASSLVRSDSSSGANVLTF	TGCGCCAGCAGCTTGGTACGCAGCGATAGCAGCTCTGGGGCCAACGTCCTGACTTTC
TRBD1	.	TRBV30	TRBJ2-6	CAWSLGTGGASGANVLTF	TGTGCCTGGAGTCTCGGGACAGGGGGCGCCTCTGGGGCCAACGTCCTGACTTTC
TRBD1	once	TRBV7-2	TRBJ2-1	CASSFGTGLYNEQFF	TGTGCCAGCAGCTTTGGGACAGGGTTATACAATGAGCAGTTCTTC
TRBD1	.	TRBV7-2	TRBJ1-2	CASSPGGQGSRRGYTF	TGTGCCAGCAGCCCCGGGGGACAGGGGAGTAGACGCGGCTACACCTTC
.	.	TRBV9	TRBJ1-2	CASSVEQDYGYTF	TGTGCCAGCAGCGTAGAACAGGATTATGGCTACACCTTC
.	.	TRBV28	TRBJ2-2	CASGTQNTGELFF	TGTGCCAGCGGTACTCAGAACACCGGGGAGCTGTTTTTT